The 26 T cell receptor beta chains below all came from one sample that was sequenced in a study of cytomegalovirus exposure and HLA in healthy donors. The protocol was immunoSEQ multiplex PCR, while the TCRdb copy is restricted to in-frame clones and leaves out a portion. The repertoire holds fewer than 300,000 clones, with around 87% as singletons. Material for sequencing was PBMCs. The source of these receptors is a woman aged 18-29 years in good health and CMV-seronegative.

This clone was counted a few times. The V and J genes are TRBV4-1 and TRBJ1-2; 10 bases map to TRBD1. The CDR3 spans 14 residues. CDR1 MGHRA and CDR2 YSYEKL come from the germline V gene. Trimming cost V 4 bases and J 9 bases; bases outside gene matches: 8. The CDR3 sequence: CASSLIPGQGSYTF. CDR3 bases: TGCGCCAGCAGCCTGATACCGGGACAGGGGAGCTACACCTTC.

The chain has TRBV6-1 and TRBJ1-3; D is unresolved. Germline-derived CDR1 and CDR2 are MNHNS and SASEGT. The CDR3 has 14 residues. The germline V and J ends were trimmed by 3 bases and 0 bases, with 6 bases remaining between them. The CDR3 DNA sequence: TGTGCCAGCAGTGACCTTTACTCTGGAAACACCATATATTTT. Encoded protein: CASSDLYSGNTIYF.

The chain links TRBV27 to TRBJ1-2; a possible D gene is TRBD1 (6 bases). Trimming took 9 bases from V and 0 from J, leaving 20 bases between them. The CDR3 is 16 residues long. Germline lookup yields CDR1 MNHEY and CDR2 SMNVEV (reference sequence). The CDR3 coding sequence is TGTGCCAGTACACAAACCGGGACACACGCTAACTATGGCTACACCTTC. This encodes CASTQTGTHANYGYTF.

V usage is TRBV6-6 and J usage is TRBJ2-7, with a possible D match to TRBD2 (5 bases). The CDR3 contains 14 residues. Germline-derived CDR1 and CDR2 are MNHNY and SVGAGI (reference sequence). V gave up 2 bases and J gave up 4 bases, with 12 bases separating them. The DNA for the CDR3 is TGTGCCAGCAGTTACGAGGGCAAAGTTTACGAGCAGTACTTC. It encodes CASSYEGKVYEQYF.

The gene calls are TRBV11-2 and TRBJ1-1; 8 positions agree with TRBD1. The CDR3 length is 14 residues. Trimming took 4 bases from V and 6 from J; bases not matched to a gene: 7. Germline-derived CDR1 and CDR2 are SGHAT and FQNNGV. The CDR3 nucleotides are TGTGCCAGCAGCTCTTTGGACAGGGCCCCTGAAGCTTTCTTT. It is translated as CASSSLDRAPEAFF.

The genes are TRBV28 and TRBJ2-1, with D tentatively TRBD2 (5 bases). Germline values: CDR1 MDHEN, CDR2 SYDVKM. CDR3 length: 15 residues. V gave up 4 bases and J gave up 7 bases, with 17 bases separating them. The DNA of the CDR3 is TGTGCCAGCAGTTCCCTAGCTGTAGGTAGTAATGAGCAGTTCTTC. It yields the protein CASSSLAVGSNEQFF.

J is TRBJ1-5 and V is TRBV2; D is uncertain. V gave up 3 bases and J gave up 0 bases, with 9 bases separating them. This CDR3 is built from 15 residues. Germline assignment: CDR1 SNHLY and CDR2 FYNNEI. The CDR3 DNA sequence: TGTGCCAGCAGTGAGCGGGTTCTTAGCAATCAGCCCCAGCATTTT. Protein: CASSERVLSNQPQHF.

The rearrangement links TRBV10-3 to TRBJ2-1; possible D gene TRBD1, 6 bases. CDR3 length: 13 amino acids. Germline CDR1 ENHRY, CDR2 SYGVKD. Trimming cost V 10 bases and J 0 bases, with 10 bases left between them. The CDR3 coding sequence is TGTGCCACCCGGGACACCTCCTACAATGAGCAGTTCTTC. Residues: CATRDTSYNEQFF.

V is TRBV9 and J is TRBJ1-6, with TRBD1 as a possible D gene (6 bases). The CDR3 runs 13 residues. Germline values: CDR1 SGDLS, CDR2 YYNGEE. Trimming left V 0 bases short and J 9 bases short, with 7 bases between. The DNA of the CDR3 is TGTGCCAGCAGCGTAGGAGGGGGTTCACCCCTCCACTTT. Its translation: CASSVGGGSPLHF. Full variable domain (missing parts from reference TRBV9 and TRBJ1-6): DSGVTQTPKHLITATGQRVTLRCSPRSGDLSVYWYQQSLDQGLQFLIQYYNGEERAKGNILERFSAQQFPDLHSELNLSSLELGDSALYFCASSVGGGSPLHFGNGTRLTVT.

This sequence joins TRBV11-1 and TRBJ2-3; D unresolved. CDR1 is SGHAT and CDR2 is FQDESV in the germline V gene (reference sequence). CDR3 size: 15 residues. V was clipped by 5 bases and J by 0 bases, with 12 bases between them. The CDR3 nucleotides read TGTGCCAGCAGCCAACAGCCTACTAGCACAGATACGCAGTATTTT. It specifies CASSQQPTSTDTQYF.

The rearrangement links TRBV25-1 to TRBJ2-7; 8 bases match TRBD2. V shed 6 bases, J shed 0 bases, and the junction held 7 bases outside the gene matches. The CDR3 contains 15 residues. The germline gives CDR1 MGHDK, CDR2 SYGVNS. CDR3 protein: CASSPGGESSYEQYF. As DNA, the CDR3 is TGTGCCAGCAGCCCCGGGGGGGAAAGCTCCTACGAGCAGTACTTC.

The gene calls are TRBV25-1 and TRBJ2-4; 9 nucleotides align to TRBD1. Germline V lookup: CDR1 MGHDK, CDR2 SYGVNS. J lost 5 bases, V lost 3 bases, and 8 bases had no gene match. The CDR3 loop spans 16 amino acids. The CDR3 spells CASSEGQGIKENIQYF. Written as DNA, the CDR3 is TGTGCCAGCAGTGAGGGACAGGGAATTAAGGAAAACATTCAGTACTTC. Supplemented by reference TRBV25-1 and TRBJ2-4, the full variable domain reads EADIYQTPRYLVIGTGKKITLECSQTMGHDKMYWYQQDPGMELHLIHYSYGVNSTEKGDLSSESTVSRIRTEHFPLTLESARPSHTSQYLCASSEGQGIKENIQYFGAGTRLSVL.

The chain uses TRBV28 and TRBJ2-3; 12 bases are shared with TRBD2. V gave up 5 bases and J gave up 5 bases; unmatched junction bases: 8. CDR3 size: 16 residues. Germline V CDR1 and CDR2: MDHEN, SYDVKM. The CDR3 nucleotides read TGTGCCAGCAGTACACCGGGACTAGCGGGTGGAGATACGCAGTATTTT. This sequence encodes CASSTPGLAGGDTQYF.

The chain couples TRBV6-4 to TRBJ2-1; 7 nucleotides agree with TRBD2. CDR1 is MRHNA and CDR2 is SNTAGT in the germline V gene. V was clipped by 5 bases and J by 5 bases; unmatched bases: 9. The CDR3 totals 15 residues. The CDR3 bases are TGTGCCAGCAGTCCTATCGGCGGGAGTCACAATGAGCAGTTCTTC. It yields the protein CASSPIGGSHNEQFF.

The V and J genes are TRBV9 and TRBJ1-2; TRBD1 matches 9 bases. The CDR3 runs to 15 residues. V lost 3 bases, J lost 8 bases, and 11 bases stayed unmatched. Germline V gives CDR1 SGDLS, CDR2 YYNGEE. The CDR3 DNA follows: TGTGCCAGCAGCGGTTCGGGACAGGGATTTCAGGGCTACACCTTC. Translation: CASSGSGQGFQGYTF.

This chain connects TRBV4-1 to TRBJ2-1, with D possibly matching TRBD2 (5 bases). CDR3 length equals 15 residues. The germline gives CDR1 MGHRA, CDR2 YSYEKL. V was clipped by 0 bases and J by 10 bases, with 16 bases between them. The CDR3 DNA sequence: TGCGCCAGCAGCCAAGATAGATTTCGAGCGGCCGAGCAGTTCTTC. It specifies CASSQDRFRAAEQFF.

Concerning this clone itself: One end of the junction fails to match germline, which may point to a read error. V and J are TRBV28 and TRBJ1-1; 8 bases agree with TRBD1. The CDR3 loop spans 15 amino acids. The germline gives CDR1 MDHEN, CDR2 SYDVKM. CDR3 DNA sequence: TGTGCCAGCAGTTCCCCGCGGACAGGGTTGTTCGGAGCGCTTTTT. The encoded protein is CASSSPRTGLFGALF.

V and J are TRBV6-1 and TRBJ1-2; 9 nucleotides align to TRBD1. The CDR3 has 15 residues. V was pared by 0 bases and J by 7 bases, with 6 bases of the junction left unmatched. Germline CDR1 is MNHNS and CDR2 is SASEGT. The CDR3 region has the DNA TGTGCCAGCAGTGAAGCTTTACAGGGGGCGATTGGCTACACCTTC. Translating it yields CASSEALQGAIGYTF.

V gene TRBV18 combines with J gene TRBJ2-5, with a possible D match to TRBD1 (5 bases). Trimming left V 1 base short and J 5 bases short, with 5 bases between. CDR3 length equals 12 residues. Per the germline V gene, CDR1 is KGHSH and CDR2 is LQKENI. Written as DNA, the CDR3 is TGTGCCAGCTCACCACAGGGGGAGACCCAGTACTTC. This encodes CASSPQGETQYF.

The chain recombines TRBV13 with TRBJ2-1; D is perhaps TRBD2 (5 bases). Deletions cut 1 base from V and 8 bases from J, with 12 bases between. The CDR3 contains 14 residues. Per the germline V gene, CDR1 is PRHDT and CDR2 is FYEKMQ (reference sequence). The CDR3 protein is CASSLVAAGDEQFF. For the CDR3, the DNA is TGTGCCAGCAGCTTAGTGGCCGCCGGGGATGAGCAGTTCTTC.

CDR3: CASSERTLSYEQYF. The CDR3 nucleotides are TGCGCCAGCAGTGAGCGGACTCTCTCCTACGAGCAGTACTTC. The J gene is TRBJ2-7, the V gene TRBV10-2; weak D call: TRBD2 (5 bases). This CDR3 comprises 14 residues. V dropped 2 bases and J dropped 0 bases, with 8 bases sitting between them. The V gene's germline CDR1 is WSHSY and CDR2 SAAADI.

Of note for this clone: An end of the junction does not agree with germline; a read error may underlie this. V is TRBV7-8 and J is TRBJ2-5, with a possible D match to TRBD2 (7 bases). The germline V gene has CDR1 SGHVS and CDR2 FQNEAQ. The CDR3 has 12 residues. CDR3 loop: CGGGETGETQYF. DNA for the CDR3: TGCGGCGGGGGCGAAACTGGGGAGACCCAGTACTTC.

V is TRBV27 and J is TRBJ2-7, with TRBD2 matching over 14 bases. J gave up 7 bases and V 5 bases, and 7 bases lay outside the gene matches. Germline lookup yields CDR1 MNHEY and CDR2 SMNVEV (reference sequence). The CDR3 covers 15 residues. The CDR3 coding sequence is TGTGCCAGCAGTCAGGGACTAGCGGGAGTCAGGGAGCAGTACTTC. It encodes CASSQGLAGVREQYF.

This clone has more than one count but fewer than ten. The chain combines TRBV15 with TRBJ1-1; D is ambiguous. The CDR3 contains 13 residues. The V end lost 2 bases, the J end lost 1 base, and 5 bases lay between the germline ends. Germline assignment: CDR1 LNHNV and CDR2 YYDKDF (reference sequence). The CDR3 DNA follows: TGTGCCACCAGCAGACGAGGGAACACTGAAGCTTTCTTT. Translation gives CATSRRGNTEAFF.

This chain joins TRBV27 and TRBJ1-5; TRBD1 is a possible D gene (6 bases). The CDR3 spans 15 residues. With 1 base removed from V and 7 bases from J, the gap between germline ends came to 14 bases. The germline CDR1 and CDR2 sequences are MNHEY and SMNVEV (reference sequence). The CDR3 loop is CASSLLPRGRQPQHF. DNA of the CDR3: TGTGCCAGCAGTTTATTGCCCAGGGGAAGGCAGCCCCAGCATTTT.

The rearrangement uses TRBV11-3 and TRBJ2-5; D may be TRBD1 (6 bases). Between the trimmed V and J ends, which lost 5 bases and 3 bases, there was a span of 19 bases. The CDR3 is 16 amino acids. Per germline, CDR1 SGHNT and CDR2 YENEEA. CDR3 sequence: CASSPSRRGRKETQYF. CDR3 coding DNA: TGTGCCAGCAGCCCCAGCCGCAGGGGAAGGAAAGAGACCCAGTACTTC. The full variable domain, in which reference TRBV11-3 and TRBJ2-5 provide the parts outside the CDR3, is EAGVVQSPRYKIIEKKQPVAFWCNPISGHNTLYWYLQNLGQGPELLIRYENEEAVDDSQLPKDRFSAERLKGVDSTLKIQPAELGDSAVYLCASSPSRRGRKETQYFGPGTRLLVL.